Listed below are T cell receptor beta chains from one sample, sequenced in a study of T cells after yellow fever vaccination. One entry per CDR3 protein, called by TCRdb with MiXCR from the 5' RACE reads. There are 300,000 to 350,000 distinct CDR3 sequences in the sample; around 4.1% occur only once, and roughly a quarter lies in the top ten. Sequences were derived from PBMCs, sampled 5 days after the yellow fever booster vaccination. The receptor set was obtained from a man aged 18 to 35 who received the YFV17D yellow fever vaccine. Both conserved end residues are part of each CDR3. Fields, in order: V gene, D gene, CDR3 protein. A D gene is named only where the DNA matches it firmly.

>TRBV4-1|TRBD1
CASSQILRQGNTEAFF
>TRBV29-1|TRBD1
CSVTRQGSTEAFF
>TRBV24-1|TRBD2
CATSGTSGGVETQYF
>TRBV27|-
CASSLNGGTITMAGYTF
>TRBV29-1|-
CSVFGGTSSYEQYF
>TRBV7-6|-
CASGQGTSSTEAFF
>TRBV5-1|TRBD1
CASRYRTGTGEDTQYF
>TRBV3-1|TRBD2
CASNPSYSGGPHEQYF
>TRBV6-2/TRBV6-3|TRBD1
CASSYSPDRAPYQPQHF
>TRBV5-1|-
CASSFGGQGEFSEAFF
>TRBV6-2/TRBV6-3|-
CASSWTGIRVSNQPQHF
>TRBV7-9|-
CASSLAGDGSGNTIYF
>TRBV7-6|TRBD2
CASSLGAGDGYEQYF
>TRBV18|-
CASSPTEGSQPQHF
>TRBV2|TRBD1
CASSPTGFEKLFF
>TRBV7-9|TRBD1
CASSYGQGVGEKLFF
>TRBV12-3/TRBV12-4|-
CASSFRVPEQFF
>TRBV20-1|TRBD2
CSAPPGGGAADTQYF